Below, 14 T cell receptor beta chains from the same sample are listed, as sequenced in a study of blood T cell repertoires in COVID-19. Method: immunoSEQ multiplex PCR; TCRdb's copy keeps in-frame clones and lacks some. The repertoire holds approximately 300,000 clones, with approximately 92% as singletons. The sample comprised peripheral blood. The receptors originated from a woman in her twenties or thirties with COVID-19, enrolled during active disease.

The J gene is TRBJ1-2, the V gene TRBV3-1 (or the pseudogene TRBV3-2); no clear D gene. The CDR3 length is 13 residues. Germline CDR1 and CDR2: LGHDT and YNNKEL (reference sequence). Trimming stripped 1 base from V and 4 bases from J, with 7 bases between. In DNA form, the CDR3 reads TGTGCCAGCAGCCAAGGACGGAGCTATGGCTACACCTTC. As protein: CASSQGRSYGYTF.

The rearrangement uses TRBV7-9 and TRBJ2-2; TRBD1 matches 8 bases. CDR3 length: 15 residues. Trimming took 4 bases from V and 6 from J; bases not matched to a gene: 7. The germline V gene encodes CDR1 SEHNR and CDR2 FQNEAQ (reference sequence). The CDR3 protein is CASSSPQGGSGELFF. The CDR3 bases are TGTGCCAGCAGCTCCCCACAGGGGGGATCCGGGGAGCTGTTTTTT.

This chain uses TRBV6-5 with TRBJ2-2, with 10 bases lining up with TRBD1. The CDR3 length is 16 residues. Germline values: CDR1 MNHEY, CDR2 SVGAGI. The J segment lost 3 bases and the V segment lost 2 bases, leaving 3 bases of the junction unmatched. The CDR3 here is CASSYRTGGDTGELFF. CDR3 nucleotides: TGTGCCAGCAGTTACAGGACAGGGGGGGACACCGGGGAGCTGTTTTTT.

This clone was seen a single time. This chain connects TRBV3-1 (or the pseudogene TRBV3-2) to TRBJ1-4, with 7 bases lining up with TRBD1. The V gene's germline CDR1 is LGHDT and CDR2 YNNKEL (reference sequence). J gave up 8 bases and V 3 bases, and 6 bases lay outside the gene matches. The CDR3 runs to 14 residues. CDR3 loop: CASSHEGAREKLFF. CDR3 nucleotide sequence: TGTGCCAGCAGCCATGAGGGGGCTCGGGAAAAACTGTTTTTT.

This clone was counted a single time. This sequence joins TRBV3-1 (or the pseudogene TRBV3-2) and TRBJ2-5; weak D call: TRBD1 (6 bases). Germline V gene sequence: CDR1 LGHDT, CDR2 YNNKEL (reference sequence). V lost 2 bases and J lost 5, with 9 bases in between. The CDR3 runs to 13 residues. CDR3 DNA sequence: TGTGCCAGCAGCCAAAGGACAGAGGAGACCCAGTACTTC. It translates to CASSQRTEETQYF.

V is TRBV6-6 and J is TRBJ1-4; no reliable D call. V was trimmed by 5 bases and J by 6 bases, leaving 10 bases between them. Germline V gene lookup returns CDR1 MNHNY and CDR2 SVGAGI (reference sequence). The CDR3 length is 13 residues. The CDR3 nucleotides read TGTGCCAGCAGTCCCCGGACTGATGAAAAACTGTTTTTT. Translation gives CASSPRTDEKLFF.

This clone was recorded once. V usage is TRBV19 and J usage is TRBJ1-4, with 7 bases fitting TRBD1. CDR1 is LNHDA, CDR2 SQIVND, per germline (reference sequence). This CDR3 contains 15 residues. J lost 7 bases, V lost 5 bases, and 10 bases had no gene match. The CDR3 DNA reads as TGTGCCAGTAGTCCCGTAGACAGGGAGGTTGAAAAACTGTTTTTT. It codes for CASSPVDREVEKLFF.

Regarding this clone: Other DNA sequences in the sample encode the same CDR3. The chain employs TRBV5-1 and TRBJ2-7; perhaps TRBD1 as D (5 bases). The CDR3 is 14 residues long. Germline assignment: CDR1 SGHRS and CDR2 YFSETQ. With 3 bases removed from V and 3 bases from J, the gap between germline ends came to 13 bases. CDR3 nucleotides: TGCGCCAGCAGCTCAAACAGGCAGGGCTACGAGCAGTACTTC. Amino acids: CASSSNRQGYEQYF.

This clone was picked up a small number of times. J is TRBJ2-5 and V is TRBV11-3; possibly TRBD2 for D (5 bases). Per the germline V gene, CDR1 is SGHNT and CDR2 is YENEEA. The V end was cut by 5 bases, the J end by 1 base, with 11 bases between. The CDR3 totals 14 residues. DNA for the CDR3: TGTGCCAGCAGCCCTGGGAGCAGCCAAGAGACCCAGTACTTC. It yields the protein CASSPGSSQETQYF.

The chain combines TRBV28 with TRBJ1-1; D is ambiguous. Germline V gives CDR1 MDHEN, CDR2 SYDVKM. Between the trimmed V and J ends, which lost 7 bases and 1 base, there was a span of 16 bases. CDR3 size: 15 residues. The CDR3 loop is CASTLRQDRNTEAFF. CDR3 nucleotide sequence: TGTGCCAGCACCCTCCGTCAGGATAGGAACACTGAAGCTTTCTTT.

The chain recombines TRBV5-5 with TRBJ1-2, with TRBD1 matching 8 bases. With V trimmed by 4 bases and J by 0 bases, 5 bases remained unmatched. From germline, CDR1 is SGHKS and CDR2 YYEKEE (reference sequence). CDR3 size: 15 residues. CDR3 in amino acids: CASSVTGGANYGYTF. The CDR3 nucleotides read TGTGCCAGCAGCGTTACAGGGGGAGCTAACTATGGCTACACCTTC.

This clone is a singleton in its sample. The chain couples TRBV14 to TRBJ1-2; no clear D gene. The CDR3 has 14 amino acids. V lost 0 bases and J lost 5, with 10 bases in between. Germline CDR1 reads SGHDN; CDR2 reads FVKESK. The CDR3 loop is CASSQETGWYGYTF. CDR3 in DNA: TGTGCCAGCAGCCAAGAAACGGGATGGTATGGCTACACCTTC.

V is TRBV27 and J is TRBJ2-5; 7 bases match TRBD2. J lost 3 bases, V lost 5 bases, and 3 bases had no gene match. Germline assignment: CDR1 MNHEY and CDR2 SMNVEV (reference sequence). The CDR3 extends over 13 amino acids. The CDR3 coding sequence is TGTGCCAGCAGTCCCGGGGGGAAAGAGACCCAGTACTTC. Protein: CASSPGGKETQYF.

J is TRBJ2-1 and V is TRBV11-2, with 12 nucleotides matching TRBD2. This CDR3 is built from 18 residues. Germline V CDR1 and CDR2: SGHAT, FQNNGV. The V segment lost 0 bases and the J segment 2 bases; nucleotides outside the gene matches: 5. CDR3 in DNA: TGTGCCAGCAGCTTAGATGCCCGGACTAGCGGGGCCTACAATGAGCAGTTCTTC. Translating it yields CASSLDARTSGAYNEQFF.